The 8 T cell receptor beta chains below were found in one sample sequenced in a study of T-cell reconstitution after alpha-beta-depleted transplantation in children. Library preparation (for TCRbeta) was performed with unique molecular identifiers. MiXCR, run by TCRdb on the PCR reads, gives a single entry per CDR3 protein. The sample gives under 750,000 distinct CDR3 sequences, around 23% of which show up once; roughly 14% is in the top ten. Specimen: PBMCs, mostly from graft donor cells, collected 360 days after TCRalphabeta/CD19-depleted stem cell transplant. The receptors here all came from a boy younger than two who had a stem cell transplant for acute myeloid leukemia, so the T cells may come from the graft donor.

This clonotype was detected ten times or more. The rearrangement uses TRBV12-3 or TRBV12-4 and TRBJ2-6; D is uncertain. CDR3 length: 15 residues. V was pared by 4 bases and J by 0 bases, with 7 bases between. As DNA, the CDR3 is TGTGCCAGCAGTTATCAGGTCTCTGGGGCCAACGTCCTGACTTTC. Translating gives CASSYQVSGANVLTF.

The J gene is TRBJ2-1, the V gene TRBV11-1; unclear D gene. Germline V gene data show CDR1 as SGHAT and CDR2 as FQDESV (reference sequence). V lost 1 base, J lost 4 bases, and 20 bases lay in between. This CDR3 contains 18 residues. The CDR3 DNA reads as TGTGCCAGCAGCTTAGAAGTTAAGGATCCAAGGGTTTACAATGAGCAGTTCTTC. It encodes CASSLEVKDPRVYNEQFF.

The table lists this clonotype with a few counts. DNA of the CDR3: TGCAGTGCTAGGGCCCGAGAAGATACGCAGTATTTT. It codes for CSARAREDTQYF. The gene calls are TRBV20-1 and TRBJ2-3; D call uncertain. Germline CDR1 and CDR2: DFQATT and SNEGSKA (reference sequence). V shed 3 bases and J shed 5 bases, with 9 bases lying between them. The CDR3 covers 12 residues.

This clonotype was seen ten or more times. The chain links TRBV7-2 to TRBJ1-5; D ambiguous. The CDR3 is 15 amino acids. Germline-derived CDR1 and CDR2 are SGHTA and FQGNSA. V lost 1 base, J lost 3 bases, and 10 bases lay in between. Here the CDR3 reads CASSLVWQNNQPQHF. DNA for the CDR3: TGTGCCAGCAGCTTAGTCTGGCAGAACAATCAGCCCCAGCATTTT.

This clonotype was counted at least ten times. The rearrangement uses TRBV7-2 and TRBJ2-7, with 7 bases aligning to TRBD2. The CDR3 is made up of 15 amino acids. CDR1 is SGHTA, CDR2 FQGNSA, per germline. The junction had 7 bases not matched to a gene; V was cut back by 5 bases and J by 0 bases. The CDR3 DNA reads TGTGCCAGCAGCCTCACTAGCGAAAGCTCCTACGAGCAGTACTTC. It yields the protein CASSLTSESSYEQYF.

CDR3 protein: CASSAPGGKHTEAFF. The CDR3 coding sequence is TGTGCCAGCAGCGCTCCAGGGGGGAAACACACTGAAGCTTTCTTT. The V gene is TRBV9, the J gene TRBJ1-1; 7 bases map to TRBD1. V shed 3 bases, J shed 3 bases, and the junction held 8 bases outside the gene matches. The CDR3 consists of 15 residues. The germline V gene encodes CDR1 SGDLS and CDR2 YYNGEE.

CDR3 bases: TGCGCCAGCAGCTTGGAGACGCGCAGTTCCTACGAGCAGTACTTC. It yields the protein CASSLETRSSYEQYF. The gene calls are TRBV5-1 and TRBJ2-7; the D is unclear. V was clipped by 0 bases and J by 1 base, with 11 bases between them. CDR3 length: 15 amino acids. Germline V gene lookup returns CDR1 SGHRS and CDR2 YFSETQ.

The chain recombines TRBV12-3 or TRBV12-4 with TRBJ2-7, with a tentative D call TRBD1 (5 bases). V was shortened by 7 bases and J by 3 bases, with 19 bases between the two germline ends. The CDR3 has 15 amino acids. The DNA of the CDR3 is TGTGCCAGCACCCCAGGGCAGCCCAGAGGCTACGAGCAGTACTTC. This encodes CASTPGQPRGYEQYF.